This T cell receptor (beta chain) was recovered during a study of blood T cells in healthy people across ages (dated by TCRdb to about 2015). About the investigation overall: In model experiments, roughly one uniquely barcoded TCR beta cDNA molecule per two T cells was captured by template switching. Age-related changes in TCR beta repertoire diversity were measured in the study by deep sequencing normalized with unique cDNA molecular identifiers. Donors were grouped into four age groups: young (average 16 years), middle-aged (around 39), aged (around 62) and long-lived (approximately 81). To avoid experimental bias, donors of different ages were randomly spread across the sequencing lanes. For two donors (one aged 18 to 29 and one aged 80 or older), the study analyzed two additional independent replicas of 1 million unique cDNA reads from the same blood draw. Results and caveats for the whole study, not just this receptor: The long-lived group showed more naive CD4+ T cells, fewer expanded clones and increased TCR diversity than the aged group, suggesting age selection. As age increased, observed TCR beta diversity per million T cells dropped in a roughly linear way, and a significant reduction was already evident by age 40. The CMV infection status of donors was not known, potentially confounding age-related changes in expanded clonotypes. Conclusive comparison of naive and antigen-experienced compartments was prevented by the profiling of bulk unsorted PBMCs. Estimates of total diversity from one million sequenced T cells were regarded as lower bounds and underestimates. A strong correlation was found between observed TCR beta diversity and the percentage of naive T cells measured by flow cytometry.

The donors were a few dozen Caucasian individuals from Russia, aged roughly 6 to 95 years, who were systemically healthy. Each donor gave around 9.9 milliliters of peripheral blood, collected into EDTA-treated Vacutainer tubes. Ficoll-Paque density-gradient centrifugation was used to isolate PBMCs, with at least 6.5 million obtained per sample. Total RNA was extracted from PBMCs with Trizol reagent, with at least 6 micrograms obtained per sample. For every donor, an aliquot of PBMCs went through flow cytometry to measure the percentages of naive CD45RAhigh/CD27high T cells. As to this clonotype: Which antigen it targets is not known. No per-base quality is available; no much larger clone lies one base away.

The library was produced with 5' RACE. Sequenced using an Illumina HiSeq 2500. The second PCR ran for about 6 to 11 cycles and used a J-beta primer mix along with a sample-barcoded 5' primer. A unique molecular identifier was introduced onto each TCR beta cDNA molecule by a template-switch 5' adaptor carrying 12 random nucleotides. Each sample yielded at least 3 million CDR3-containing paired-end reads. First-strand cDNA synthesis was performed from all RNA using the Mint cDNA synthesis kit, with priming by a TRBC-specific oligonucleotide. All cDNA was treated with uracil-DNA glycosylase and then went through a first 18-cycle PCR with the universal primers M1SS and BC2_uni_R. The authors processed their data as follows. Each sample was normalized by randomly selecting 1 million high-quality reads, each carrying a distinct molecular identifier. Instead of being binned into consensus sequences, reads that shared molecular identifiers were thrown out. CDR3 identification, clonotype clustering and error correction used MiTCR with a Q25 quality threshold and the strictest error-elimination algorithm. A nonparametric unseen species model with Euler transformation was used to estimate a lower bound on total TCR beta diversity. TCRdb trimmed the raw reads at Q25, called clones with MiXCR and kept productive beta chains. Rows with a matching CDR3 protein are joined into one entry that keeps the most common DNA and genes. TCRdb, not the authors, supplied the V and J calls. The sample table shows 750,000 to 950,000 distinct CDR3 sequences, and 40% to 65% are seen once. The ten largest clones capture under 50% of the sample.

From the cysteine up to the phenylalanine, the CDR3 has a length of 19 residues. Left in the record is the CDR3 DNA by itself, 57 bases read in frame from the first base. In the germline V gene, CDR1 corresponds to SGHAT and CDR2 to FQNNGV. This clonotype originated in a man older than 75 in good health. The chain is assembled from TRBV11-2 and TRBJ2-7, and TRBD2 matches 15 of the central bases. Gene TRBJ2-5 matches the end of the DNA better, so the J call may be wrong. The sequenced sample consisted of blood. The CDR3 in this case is CASSLDRGLAGGVWETQYF. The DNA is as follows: TGTGCCAGCAGCTTAGATCGGGGACTAGCGGGAGGAGTGTGGGAGACCCAGTACTTC.